This T cell receptor (beta chain) appears in the sequencing data of a study of T cell responses to AZD1222 COVID-19 vaccine. Sequenced by immunoSEQ multiplex PCR; TCRdb stores in-frame clones only, minus some. In the table there are fewer than 110,000 clones, roughly nine tenths of which are singletons. The CDR3 has 13 residues. Germline CDR1 is SGHNT and CDR2 is YYREEE (reference sequence). The ends were cut back, 4 bases at V and 2 bases at J, with 9 bases in the middle. This rearrangement joins TRBV5-4 to TRBJ1-2; no definite D call. Sequencing was performed on peripheral blood, taken on day 0 of AZD1222 vaccination. This receptor was obtained from an adult in good health. The chain's CDR3 is CASSTQENYGYTF. In DNA, the CDR3 is TGTGCCAGCAGCACCCAGGAGAACTATGGCTACACCTTC.